The rows below give T cell receptor beta chains drawn from one sample of a study of metastatic and nonmetastatic thyroid tumors. With MiXCR, TCRdb reprocessed the PCR reads. The table lists 15,000 to 20,000 clones, more than 15% of them singletons, with roughly 17% in the top ten. The material sequenced was blood. These receptors were taken from a female donor with papillary thyroid cancer or a benign thyroid nodule (not recorded which). Some clones in this sample may be carry-over from other donors' samples. The CDR3 runs from the conserved cysteine through the conserved F or W. The D gene is left open where the match is weak. Rows give clone size only sometimes, using once, few, many, or a class for an expanded clone.

CDR3aa: CSAEDTRYEQYF
CDR3nt: TGCAGTGCTGAGGACACGAGATACGAGCAGTACTTC
d_gene: -
abundance: many
v_gene: TRBV20-1
j_gene: TRBJ2-7

CDR3aa: CASSDTNEQFF
CDR3nt: TGCGCCAGCAGTGATACCAATGAGCAGTTCTTC
d_gene: -
abundance: medium-sized
v_gene: TRBV10-1
j_gene: TRBJ2-1

CDR3aa: CARSLWIQNTEGIF
CDR3nt: TGTGCCCGCAGTTTATGGATCCAGAACACTGAAGGGATCTTT
d_gene: -
abundance: -
v_gene: TRBV12-3/TRBV12-4
j_gene: TRBJ1-1

CDR3aa: CASSLDGSGRYNEQFF
CDR3nt: TGTGCCAGCAGCTTAGACGGTAGCGGGAGATACAATGAGCAGTTCTTC
d_gene: TRBD2
abundance: many
v_gene: TRBV11-2
j_gene: TRBJ2-1

CDR3aa: CASSHSASGWTPDTQYF
CDR3nt: TGTGCCAGCAGTCATTCGGCTAGCGGGTGGACTCCCGATACGCAGTATTTT
d_gene: TRBD2
abundance: few
v_gene: TRBV28
j_gene: TRBJ2-3

CDR3aa: CASSTARGRGEKLFF
CDR3nt: TGTGCCAGCAGCACGGCCAGGGGGCGTGGAGAAAAACTGTTTTTT
d_gene: TRBD1
abundance: many
v_gene: TRBV7-2
j_gene: TRBJ1-4

CDR3aa: CASSLNSNTEAFF
CDR3nt: TGTGCCAGCAGCTTGAACTCAAACACTGAAGCTTTCTTT
d_gene: -
abundance: few
v_gene: TRBV5-4
j_gene: TRBJ1-1

CDR3aa: CASYPGDRGYYGYTF
CDR3nt: TGTGCCAGCTACCCGGGGGACAGGGGGTACTATGGCTACACCTTC
d_gene: TRBD1
abundance: many
v_gene: TRBV11-1
j_gene: TRBJ1-2

CDR3aa: CASRLDINTDTQYF
CDR3nt: TGTGCCAGCAGGCTCGACATCAACACAGATACGCAGTATTTT
d_gene: -
abundance: -
v_gene: TRBV2
j_gene: TRBJ2-3

CDR3aa: CAISGKGLAGDTQYF
CDR3nt: TGTGCCATCAGTGGTAAGGGACTAGCGGGAGATACGCAGTATTTT
d_gene: TRBD2
abundance: medium-sized
v_gene: TRBV10-3
j_gene: TRBJ2-3

CDR3aa: CASSSGTSGTTDTQYF
CDR3nt: TGTGCCAGCAGCTCGGGGACTAGCGGAACCACAGATACGCAGTATTTT
d_gene: TRBD2
abundance: few
v_gene: TRBV5-4
j_gene: TRBJ2-3

CDR3aa: CASRGASYGYTF
CDR3nt: TGTGCCAGCAGGGGGGCGTCCTATGGCTACACCTTC
d_gene: -
abundance: -
v_gene: TRBV6-1
j_gene: TRBJ1-2

CDR3aa: CASGLSRANSGANVLTF
CDR3nt: TGTGCTAGTGGTTTGTCCAGAGCCAACTCTGGGGCCAACGTCCTGACTTTC
d_gene: -
abundance: few
v_gene: TRBV12-5
j_gene: TRBJ2-6

CDR3aa: CASSGRTGRSGANVLTF
CDR3nt: TGTGCCAGCAGCGGTCGTACAGGGCGCTCTGGGGCCAACGTCCTGACTTTC
d_gene: -
abundance: many
v_gene: TRBV7-6
j_gene: TRBJ2-6

CDR3aa: CASSEEGHGQGYTF
CDR3nt: TGTGCCAGCAGTGAAGAGGGGCACGGGCAGGGCTACACCTTC
d_gene: -
abundance: medium-sized
v_gene: TRBV2
j_gene: TRBJ1-2

CDR3aa: CASSPGAGVDEQFF
CDR3nt: TGCGCCAGCAGCCCGGGAGCGGGAGTGGATGAGCAGTTCTTC
d_gene: TRBD2
abundance: many
v_gene: TRBV5-1
j_gene: TRBJ2-1

CDR3aa: CASRTGAGANTGELFF
CDR3nt: TGTGCCAGTAGGACCGGAGCGGGAGCGAACACCGGGGAGCTGTTTTTT
d_gene: TRBD2
abundance: many
v_gene: TRBV19
j_gene: TRBJ2-2

CDR3aa: CASSVYGGRCQPQHF
CDR3nt: TGTGCCAGCAGCGTGTACGGGGGGAGGTGTCAGCCCCAGCATTTT
d_gene: -
abundance: once
v_gene: TRBV2
j_gene: TRBJ1-5

CDR3aa: CSADPGTGVDTQYF
CDR3nt: TGCAGTGCTGATCCGGGAACAGGGGTAGATACGCAGTATTTT
d_gene: TRBD1
abundance: many
v_gene: TRBV20-1
j_gene: TRBJ2-3

CDR3aa: CASRSGQGHYGYTF
CDR3nt: TGCGCCAGCAGAAGCGGACAGGGGCACTATGGCTACACCTTC
d_gene: TRBD1
abundance: many
v_gene: TRBV10-2
j_gene: TRBJ1-2

CDR3aa: CATRRSPGQGFMDEQYF
CDR3nt: TGTGCCACCAGGAGATCGCCGGGACAGGGCTTTATGGACGAGCAGTACTTC
d_gene: TRBD1
abundance: once
v_gene: TRBV15
j_gene: TRBJ2-7

CDR3aa: CASSYRWSLNQPQHF
CDR3nt: TGTGCCAGCAGTTATCGGTGGAGCCTCAATCAGCCCCAGCATTTT
d_gene: -
abundance: many
v_gene: TRBV27
j_gene: TRBJ1-5

CDR3aa: CASSWSRGHQPQHF
CDR3nt: TGTGCCAGCAGTTGGAGTAGGGGGCATCAGCCCCAGCATTTT
d_gene: TRBD1
abundance: many
v_gene: TRBV12-3/TRBV12-4
j_gene: TRBJ1-5

CDR3aa: CASSFPGHGSGNTIYF
CDR3nt: TGTGCCAGCAGTTTCCCGGGACATGGCTCTGGAAACACCATATATTTT
d_gene: -
abundance: -
v_gene: TRBV12-3/TRBV12-4
j_gene: TRBJ1-3

CDR3aa: CASSLGGPNQPQHF
CDR3nt: TGTGCCAGCAGCCTCGGAGGTCCCAATCAGCCCCAGCATTTT
d_gene: -
abundance: few
v_gene: TRBV28
j_gene: TRBJ1-5

CDR3aa: CSARAGTLGGTGELFF
CDR3nt: TGCAGTGCTAGAGCCGGGACTTTAGGCGGCACCGGGGAGCTGTTTTTT
d_gene: -
abundance: many
v_gene: TRBV20-1
j_gene: TRBJ2-2

CDR3aa: CASSLQGAGTDTQYF
CDR3nt: TGCGCCAGCAGCTTGCAGGGGGCCGGCACAGATACGCAGTATTTT
d_gene: TRBD1
abundance: many
v_gene: TRBV5-1
j_gene: TRBJ2-3

CDR3aa: CSAREVTSGYNEQFF
CDR3nt: TGCAGTGCTAGAGAGGTGACTAGCGGCTACAATGAGCAGTTCTTC
d_gene: TRBD2
abundance: -
v_gene: TRBV20-1
j_gene: TRBJ2-1

CDR3aa: CSAKKTGTYNSPPHF
CDR3nt: TGCAGTGCTAAAAAGACAGGGACCTATAATTCACCCCCCCACTTT
d_gene: TRBD1
abundance: many
v_gene: TRBV20-1
j_gene: TRBJ1-6

CDR3aa: CASSFTGAVSTDTQYF
CDR3nt: TGTGCCAGCAGTTTCACAGGGGCCGTTAGCACAGATACGCAGTATTTT
d_gene: TRBD1
abundance: few
v_gene: TRBV28
j_gene: TRBJ2-3

CDR3aa: CASSTTGTGNSPLHF
CDR3nt: TGTGCCAGCAGTACAACCGGGACAGGGAATTCACCCCTCCACTTT
d_gene: TRBD1
abundance: medium-sized
v_gene: TRBV6-1
j_gene: TRBJ1-6

CDR3aa: CASSLASSGRNTGELFF
CDR3nt: TGTGCCAGCAGCTTAGCGTCTAGCGGGAGGAACACCGGGGAGCTGTTTTTT
d_gene: TRBD2
abundance: -
v_gene: TRBV7-6
j_gene: TRBJ2-2

CDR3aa: CAWRGLDRYGYTF
CDR3nt: TGTGCCTGGAGGGGATTAGACAGATATGGCTACACCTTC
d_gene: -
abundance: -
v_gene: TRBV30
j_gene: TRBJ1-2

CDR3aa: CASIPPGAREQYF
CDR3nt: TGTGCCAGCATCCCACCGGGGGCTAGAGAGCAGTACTTC
d_gene: -
abundance: medium-sized
v_gene: TRBV2
j_gene: TRBJ2-7

CDR3aa: CASSLEGGNNSPLHF
CDR3nt: TGTGCCAGCAGCTTGGAAGGGGGGAATAATTCACCCCTCCACTTT
d_gene: -
abundance: many
v_gene: TRBV5-4
j_gene: TRBJ1-6

CDR3aa: CSAGTSGRAIGTDTQYF
CDR3nt: TGCAGTGCTGGTACTAGCGGGAGGGCGATCGGCACAGATACGCAGTATTTT
d_gene: TRBD2
abundance: -
v_gene: TRBV20-1
j_gene: TRBJ2-3

CDR3aa: CASSPNHGQGQYF
CDR3nt: TGTGCCAGCAGCCCAAATCATGGACAGGGCCAGTACTTC
d_gene: TRBD1
abundance: few
v_gene: TRBV3-1
j_gene: TRBJ2-4

CDR3aa: CASSFDRGLDEQYF
CDR3nt: TGTGCCAGCAGCTTCGACAGGGGGCTCGACGAGCAGTACTTC
d_gene: TRBD1
abundance: many
v_gene: TRBV11-2
j_gene: TRBJ2-7

CDR3aa: CASGFPSDGYTF
CDR3nt: TGTGCCAGCGGGTTCCCTTCTGATGGCTACACCTTC
d_gene: -
abundance: -
v_gene: TRBV12-3/TRBV12-4
j_gene: TRBJ1-2

CDR3aa: CASSPGGEAYEQYF
CDR3nt: TGTGCCAGCAGCCCGGGGGGGGAGGCCTACGAGCAGTACTTC
d_gene: TRBD2
abundance: -
v_gene: TRBV11-3
j_gene: TRBJ2-7